Following are 7 T cell receptor beta chains from one sample sequenced in a study of shared clonotypes between healthy human individuals (dated by TCRdb to about 2020). The protocol used for the library was the immunoSEQ multiplex PCR assay. Not all clones reach the TCRdb copy of this immuneACCESS table, which keeps in-frame sequences only. Checked studies attribute under half of the gap to unresolved V genes and leave the rest unexplained. The sample table shows roughly 500,000 clones, and around 95% are seen once. Of the sample, 0.055% to 0.075% is held by the ten largest clones. Input material: naive CD4+ T cells sorted from blood. The intended sense of this specimen's cell subset or site label: CD45RA+ positively selected. The source is a woman aged 25 to 39 in good health.

V gene TRBV7-9 combines with J gene TRBJ1-6, with D tentatively TRBD1 (5 bases). The CDR3 runs to 15 residues. The germline V gene encodes CDR1 SEHNR and CDR2 FQNEAQ (reference sequence). Trimming removed 0 bases from V and 10 bases from J, with 13 bases in between. CDR3 residues: CASSLAHRDRSPLHF. As DNA, the CDR3 is TGTGCCAGCAGCTTAGCGCACCGGGACCGATCACCCCTCCACTTT. Using reference TRBV7-9 and TRBJ1-6 for the parts outside the CDR3, the full variable domain is DTGVSQNPRHKITKRGQNVTFRCDPISEHNRLYWYRQTLGQGPEFLTYFQNEAQLEKSRLLSDRFSAERPKGSFSTLEIQRTEQGDSAMYLCASSLAHRDRSPLHFGNGTRLTVT.

The V call is TRBV29-1, the J call TRBJ2-3; D is unclear. Germline V gives CDR1 SQVTM, CDR2 ANQGSEA. The CDR3 extends over 14 amino acids. V gave up 4 bases and J gave up 0 bases, with 11 bases separating them. Here the CDR3 DNA reads TGCAGCGTTGTCGCGCAAGAAAGCACAGATACGCAGTATTTT. Protein sequence: CSVVAQESTDTQYF.

The V and J genes are TRBV11-2 and TRBJ2-7; possibly TRBD1 for D (6 bases). Germline V lookup: CDR1 SGHAT, CDR2 FQNNGV. The CDR3 has 15 amino acids. V was cut by 5 bases and J by 7 bases, with 21 bases left in between. CDR3 nucleotides: TGTGCCAGCAGCCCAGAGCCAGGGGCCCAGGGGGAGCAGTACTTC. Translating it yields CASSPEPGAQGEQYF.

The rearrangement uses TRBV6-5 and TRBJ2-5; TRBD2 matches at 15 bases. CDR3 size: 15 residues. Looked up from germline, CDR1 is MNHEY and CDR2 is SVGAGI. Trimming at V came to 5 bases and at J to 4 bases, leaving 2 bases not matched to a gene. CDR3 DNA sequence: TGTGCCAGCAGTCCGGGACTAGCGGGAGGAGAGACCCAGTACTTC. It encodes CASSPGLAGGETQYF.

This chain uses TRBV18 with TRBJ2-2, with D perhaps assigned TRBD1 or TRBD2 (5 bases each). Germline V gene data show CDR1 as KGHSH and CDR2 as LQKENI. Trimming removed 8 bases at V and 0 bases at J, with 10 bases between. The CDR3 runs to 14 residues. CDR3 nucleotides: TGTGCCAGCACCGGGACGGCGAACACCGGGGAGCTGTTTTTT. It encodes CASTGTANTGELFF.

The chain joins TRBV5-1 to TRBJ1-2, with TRBD1 matching over 10 bases. CDR3 length equals 14 residues. CDR1 is SGHRS, CDR2 YFSETQ, per germline. V gave up 4 bases and J gave up 3 bases; unmatched junction bases: 3. The DNA for the CDR3 is TGCGCCAGCAGCCCGGACAGGGGGGACTATGGCTACACCTTC. As protein: CASSPDRGDYGYTF.

The V and J genes are TRBV5-1 and TRBJ2-2, with 8 nucleotides matching TRBD2. J lost 3 bases, V lost 0 bases, and 4 bases had no gene match. The CDR3 has 16 residues. Looked up from germline, CDR1 is SGHRS and CDR2 is YFSETQ. CDR3 coding DNA: TGCGCCAGCAGCTTGGGACTAGCGAGAGACACCGGGGAGCTGTTTTTT. Protein product: CASSLGLARDTGELFF. Variable domain in full (rest from reference TRBV5-1 and TRBJ2-2): KAGVTQTPRYLIKTRGQQVTLSCSPISGHRSVSWYQQTPGQGLQFLFEYFSETQRNKGNFPGRFSGRQFSNSRSEMNVSTLELGDSALYLCASSLGLARDTGELFFGEGSRLTVL.